This TCR beta chain was sequenced in a study of T cells after yellow fever vaccination (dated by TCRdb to between 2019 and 2020). In the study overall: Libraries from fractions with low cell numbers were prepared with the SMART-Seq v4 Ultra Low Input RNA kit. To follow T-cell clones before and after primary and booster YFV17D yellow fever vaccination, bulk TCR alpha and beta repertoires were sequenced over time. Two healthy male donors made up the cohort, one aged 18 to 30 years and the other aged 30 to 40 years. Blood was collected at multiple timepoints before and after primary and secondary immunization, and bulk PBMC replicates and cell subsets were isolated. The paper as a whole reports these results and caveats: Because the study included only a couple of donors, the extent to which the findings can be generalized is limited. Compared with the primary T-cell response, the secondary T-cell response was faster but weaker, reaching its peak on day 5 rather than on day 15. Most clones expanded after primary vaccination (96% of CD4 and 80% to 90% of CD8) were re-detected after the booster, suggesting that broad memory maintenance occurred. Computational filtering was required because FACS-sorted repertoires could contain abundant contaminating clonotypes from the bulk population. A small fraction of clonotypes appeared in both the CD4 and CD8 compartments, likely as a result of convergent recombination.

A remark on this clonotype: Its antigen is unknown. Just one base apart from a much larger clone, this may be a read error.

V gives up 7 bases and J gives up 6 bases, and the segment between their germline ends measures 10 bases. Taken from the germline V gene, the CDR1 and CDR2 loops are MDHEN and SYDVKM. The cysteine opens and the phenylalanine closes a CDR3 of 11 amino acids. Only the CDR3 DNA stays, 33 bases, in frame from base 1. TCR cDNA was made using 5'RACE template switching, a step that added a universal primer site and unique molecular identifiers. Priming for cDNA synthesis came from both the TCR alpha and TCR beta constant segments. Two PCR steps were used to amplify libraries, with sample barcodes and sequencing adapters being added in the second step. Libraries were sequenced on Illumina HiSeq 2500 (2x100 bp) or NovaSeq (2x150 bp). The authors' pipeline ran thus. MIGEC was used to demultiplex reads and collapse the reads into UMI consensus sequences, and MiXCR was used for V(D)J alignment. Vaccine-responding clonotypes were defined with edgeR using replicate PBMC samples, requiring FDR below 0.01 and a log2 fold change above 5 up to day 15. CD4 or CD8 identity was assigned to each bulk clonotype according to whether the clonotype was present at higher abundance in the sequenced CD4 repertoire or the sequenced CD8 repertoire. In TCRdb, the public reads were trimmed at Q25 with fastp and aligned with MiXCR, with productive beta chains retained. Rows merge per CDR3 protein into single entries with the most common DNA and genes. The V and J calls and clone size come from TCRdb's table, not from the authors' own analysis. A total of about 400,000 distinct CDR3 sequences appear in this sample, over 5% of them only once. The top ten clones comprise roughly 15% of the sample.

The sample's treatment or condition label, in plain terms: live attenuated yellow fever vaccine strain. At each blood-draw timepoint, two biological replicates of bulk PBMCs were obtained. PBMCs were isolated from peripheral blood using a standard Ficoll-Paque protocol. TriZol was used to extract RNA from bulk PBMCs, CD4 and CD8 fractions, and dextramer-positive and dextramer-negative fractions. This sequence was found in a man under 40 who received the YFV17D yellow fever vaccine. The rearrangement combines TRBV28 with TRBJ2-7; the D gene cannot be named for sure. Sequenced material: PBMCs, taken 5 days after the yellow fever booster vaccination. The nucleotide sequence is TGTGCCAGCACCGACACCAGCGAGCAGTACTTC. This encodes CASTDTSEQYF.